A selection of T cell receptor beta chains follows, all from one sample in a study of T cell changes during pregnancy in multiple sclerosis. The repertoire was sequenced with immunoSEQ multiplex PCR; TCRdb's copy has only in-frame clones and lacks some. The sample lists roughly 40,000 clones, about 90% seen once, with roughly 2% in the top ten. This sample comprised CD4+ T cells from peripheral blood mononuclear cells, obtained after pregnancy. The receptors stem from a female donor in good health, enrolled as a control in a pregnancy study. The CDR3 runs from the conserved cysteine through the conserved F or W. D genes are given only for firm matches. Clone size is shown for a subset of rows, as once, few, many or a class of expanded clone.

size: -; V: TRBV19; J: TRBJ1-1; D: -; CDR3: CASSSRALSTEAFF; DNA: TGTGCCAGTAGTTCCAGGGCTTTGAGCACTGAAGCTTTCTTT
size: -; V: TRBV4-2; J: TRBJ1-2; D: TRBD1; CDR3: CASSQAARQGPHYGYTF; DNA: TGTGCCAGCAGCCAAGCAGCCCGACAGGGGCCACACTATGGCTACACCTTC
size: -; V: TRBV19; J: TRBJ1-1; D: -; CDR3: CASSIGLPRLKNTEAFF; DNA: TGTGCCAGTAGTATAGGACTGCCCCGACTCAAGAACACTGAAGCTTTCTTT
size: -; V: TRBV2; J: TRBJ2-1; D: TRBD2; CDR3: CASSGKPGTSGRNEQFF; DNA: TGTGCCAGCAGTGGAAAACCAGGGACTAGCGGGAGAAATGAGCAGTTCTTC
size: -; V: TRBV12-1; J: TRBJ1-2; D: -; CDR3: CASSFGQGHYGYTF; DNA: TGTGCCAGCAGCTTCGGACAGGGCCACTATGGCTACACCTTC
size: once; V: TRBV28; J: TRBJ2-7; D: -; CDR3: CASSFGTPKISYEQYF; DNA: TGTGCCAGCAGTTTTGGGACACCCAAAATATCCTACGAGCAGTACTTC
size: few; V: TRBV16; J: TRBJ1-1; D: -; CDR3: CASSQTEREAFF; DNA: TGTGCCAGCAGCCAGACAGAGAGAGAAGCTTTCTTT
size: -; V: TRBV6-6; J: TRBJ2-7; D: TRBD1; CDR3: CASTNPGQVSDEQYF; DNA: TGTGCCAGCACCAACCCCGGACAGGTATCGGACGAGCAGTACTTC
size: -; V: TRBV28; J: TRBJ1-2; D: TRBD1; CDR3: CASSLGGTGDYGYTF; DNA: TGTGCCAGCAGTCTTGGTGGGACAGGCGATTATGGCTACACCTTC
size: -; V: TRBV10-3; J: TRBJ2-7; D: TRBD2; CDR3: CAISEPAGGQDEQYF; DNA: TGTGCCATCAGTGAGCCAGCGGGAGGCCAGGACGAGCAGTACTTC
size: -; V: TRBV7-9; J: TRBJ2-1; D: TRBD2; CDR3: CASSLRRASGGHNEQFF; DNA: TGTGCCAGCAGCTTAAGGAGGGCCAGCGGGGGGCACAATGAGCAGTTCTTC
size: -; V: TRBV10-3; J: TRBJ2-7; D: TRBD2; CDR3: CAISPGSGRAYEQYF; DNA: TGTGCCATCAGCCCCGGGAGCGGGAGGGCCTACGAGCAGTACTTC
size: -; V: TRBV5-1; J: TRBJ2-5; D: TRBD1; CDR3: CASSLGPGGLEETQYF; DNA: TGCGCCAGCAGCTTGGGTCCAGGGGGTCTCGAAGAGACCCAGTACTTC
size: -; V: TRBV5-6; J: TRBJ2-5; D: -; CDR3: CASSLRVTARAETQYF; DNA: TGTGCCAGCAGCTTGCGGGTGACAGCCCGGGCAGAGACCCAGTACTTC
size: -; V: TRBV28; J: TRBJ2-1; D: -; CDR3: CASRGSPRNEQFF; DNA: TGTGCCAGCAGGGGTAGTCCTAGGAATGAGCAGTTCTTC
size: -; V: TRBV2; J: TRBJ1-2; D: TRBD1; CDR3: CASSGQGGNYGYTF; DNA: TGTGCCAGCAGTGGACAGGGGGGAAACTATGGCTACACCTTC
size: -; V: TRBV4-1; J: TRBJ1-1; D: TRBD1; CDR3: CASRRQGAFGTEAFF; DNA: TGCGCCAGCAGACGACAGGGGGCTTTTGGGACTGAAGCTTTCTTT
size: -; V: TRBV6-1; J: TRBJ2-7; D: -; CDR3: CASSEFLNYEQYF; DNA: TGTGCCAGCAGTGAATTTTTAAACTACGAGCAGTACTTC
size: -; V: TRBV6-1; J: TRBJ2-1; D: TRBD2; CDR3: CASSGLAGDYNEQFF; DNA: TGTGCCAGCAGTGGATTAGCGGGAGACTACAATGAGCAGTTCTTC
size: -; V: TRBV2; J: TRBJ2-7; D: -; CDR3: CASSKGSSEYEQYF; DNA: TGTGCCAGCAGTAAGGGGTCTTCGGAATACGAGCAGTACTTC
size: once; V: TRBV5-1; J: TRBJ1-1; D: TRBD1; CDR3: CASSPGQGALTEAFF; DNA: TGCGCCAGCAGCCCAGGACAGGGGGCTTTGACTGAAGCTTTCTTT
size: -; V: TRBV28; J: TRBJ1-3; D: -; CDR3: CASSFTTGNTIYF; DNA: TGTGCCAGCAGTTTTACTACGGGAAACACCATATATTTT
size: -; V: TRBV29-1; J: TRBJ2-7; D: -; CDR3: CSPDSRSYEQYF; DNA: TGCAGCCCGGACAGCCGCTCCTACGAGCAGTACTTC
size: -; V: TRBV4-2; J: TRBJ1-5; D: -; CDR3: CASSQDVQGLANQPQHF; DNA: TGTGCCAGCAGCCAAGATGTGCAGGGATTAGCCAATCAGCCCCAGCATTTT
size: -; V: TRBV7-2; J: TRBJ2-1; D: TRBD1; CDR3: CASSLDETGGIYNEQFF; DNA: TGTGCCAGCAGCTTAGATGAGACAGGGGGCATCTACAATGAGCAGTTCTTC
size: -; V: TRBV6-6; J: TRBJ1-5; D: -; CDR3: CASSYPQGLADQPQHF; DNA: TGTGCCAGCAGTTACCCCCAGGGACTTGCCGATCAGCCCCAGCATTTT
size: -; V: TRBV7-3; J: TRBJ2-1; D: -; CDR3: CASSSATMFRRALRYEQFF; DNA: TGTGCCAGCAGCTCGGCAACTATGTTTAGGAGGGCCTTAAGGTATGAGCAGTTCTTC